The subject of this entry is one TCR beta chain. This sample is drawn from a study of shared clonotypes between healthy human individuals. This CDR3 is built from 11 residues. V lost 4 bases to trimming and J lost 14 bases; unmatched junction nucleotides: 2. Germline CDR1 MNHNY, CDR2 SVGAGI (reference sequence). Here immunoSEQ multiplex PCR was the method, and the copy in TCRdb shows in-frame clones only, minus some. The repertoire consists of about 960,000 clones, with 60% to 85% occurring once and the leading ten covering approximately 1.5%. The sample comprised memory CD4+ T cells sorted from blood. As to subset: CD45RA-negative fraction. This TCR was sampled from a young man in good health. The chain combines TRBV6-6 with TRBJ2-1; 10 bases match TRBD2. The CDR3 DNA is TGTGCCAGCAGTTCAGCGGGAGGGAAGTTCTTC. This translates into CASSSAGGKFF.